This entry concerns a single TCR beta chain. Its antigen is as yet unknown. Sequenced by immunoSEQ multiplex PCR; TCRdb stores in-frame clones only, minus some. This table holds tens of thousands of clones, 90% found once. V was pared by 2 bases and J by 8 bases, with 8 bases of the junction left unmatched. CDR1 and CDR2 (germline): SGHTA, FQGNSA. This CDR3 region has 16 residues. This sample is part of a study of T cell responses to AZD1222 COVID-19 vaccine. Findings and caveats of the study: As reported, nearly half of all spike-specific TCRs target variant regions that are unmutated. Mostly white British, mostly female donors; authors suggested clonal diversity may be underestimated. The peak T cell response came first, and repertoires were sampled only after it. The study found Spike-specific TCR breadth and depth rose after two AZD1222 doses.

The TCR originated in an adult in good health. The material was peripheral blood, obtained on day 0 of AZD1222 vaccination. The rearrangement uses TRBV7-2 and TRBJ2-1, with TRBD2 matching 11 bases. The CDR3 loop reads CASSLRLAGGRDEQFF. The CDR3 nucleotides read TGTGCCAGCAGCTTACGCTTAGCGGGGGGGCGCGATGAGCAGTTCTTC.